This T cell receptor beta chain came from a study of patients and donors after allogeneic stem cell transplantation. Via MiXCR, TCRdb re-called the RT-PCR reads, giving one row per CDR3 protein. The repertoire holds roughly 880,000 distinct CDR3 sequences, with over 15% as singletons. This clonotype was picked up a small number of times. The CDR3 is 15 amino acids. V was clipped by 9 bases and J by 2 bases; unmatched bases: 8. Sequenced input: blood, either unsorted or a sorted T cell fraction (not recorded which). The origin of this receptor is a human donor who was either an allogeneic HSCT recipient or a stem cell or donor lymphocyte infusion donor (not recorded which). It is not recorded whose cells these are; they may come from a transplant donor. The rearrangement joins TRBV12-3 or TRBV12-4 to TRBJ2-5; 11 nucleotides align to TRBD2. This chain's CDR3 is CASSNGLAGQETQYF. The CDR3 DNA sequence: TGTGCCAGTTCAAACGGACTAGCGGGTCAAGAGACCCAGTACTTC.